Listed here are 4 T cell receptor beta chains from one sample, sequenced in a study of lymphopenia after photon versus proton radiotherapy. Measured with immunoSEQ multiplex PCR; TCRdb has only the in-frame clones, and not every one. The profile shows 50,000 or so clones, under 95% of them singletons. Material: peripheral blood, obtained from a patient treated with photon-based radiotherapy. The receptor set was obtained from a woman aged 40 to 50 with cholangiocarcinoma.

The V gene is TRBV7-2, the J gene TRBJ2-1, with TRBD1 identical over 7 bases. The junction had 10 bases not matched to a gene; V was cut back by 2 bases and J by 3 bases. This CDR3 comprises 17 residues. The germline V gene has CDR1 SGHTA and CDR2 FQGNSA. The CDR3 bases are TGTGCCAGCAGCTTAACAGGGGCAGGTTTTAACTACAATGAGCAGTTCTTC. It codes for CASSLTGAGFNYNEQFF.

The CDR3 is CASSYSWGEQYF. The CDR3 region has the DNA TGTGCCAGCAGTTACTCATGGGGAGAGCAGTACTTC. The chain carries TRBV7-9 and TRBJ2-7; D gene unclear. The CDR3 has 12 amino acids. The germline V gene encodes CDR1 SEHNR and CDR2 FQNEAQ (reference sequence). Trimming left V 6 bases short and J 7 bases short, with 13 bases between.

The chain links TRBV15 to TRBJ1-2; weak D call: TRBD1 (5 bases). The CDR3 consists of 15 residues. Trimming left V 5 bases short and J 7 bases short, with 20 bases between. Germline V gives CDR1 LNHNV, CDR2 YYDKDF (reference sequence). Here the CDR3 reads CATSGPPTGRGGYTF. In DNA, the CDR3 is TGTGCCACCAGCGGCCCGCCGACGGGGAGGGGTGGCTACACCTTC.

The chain joins TRBV27 to TRBJ1-4; D not certain. The CDR3 runs to 15 residues. V lost 7 bases, J lost 5 bases, and 17 bases lay in between. Germline loops: CDR1 MNHEY, CDR2 SMNVEV (reference sequence). The CDR3 loop reads CASKDRALVNEKLFF. CDR3 nucleotide sequence: TGTGCCAGCAAGGACCGGGCCCTCGTCAATGAAAAACTGTTTTTT.